Listed below are T cell receptor beta chains from one sample, sequenced in a study of CD8+ T cells in alopecia areata. Profiling relied on immunoSEQ multiplex PCR, and the TCRdb table lists in-frame clones only, not all of them. The sample contains around 180,000 clones, less than 65% of which appear only once. The sample was CD4+ T cells sorted from blood, taken at week 24, from a patient treated with tofacitinib. The receptors were sampled from a human donor with alopecia areata. Each CDR3 is given with its conserved first and last residue. Each record gives: V gene, D gene, J gene, clone size, CDR3 DNA, CDR3 protein. The D gene is left open where the match is weak. The listing skips clone size in some rows; elsewhere it reads once, few, many or a size class.

>TRBV27|TRBD1|TRBJ1-5|NA
TGTGCCAGCAGTTACGGGACAGCGGATCAGCCCCAGCATTTT
CASSYGTADQPQHF
>TRBV29-1|NA|TRBJ2-5|NA
TGCAGCGCTCGCGGGACAATGAAATGGGAGACCCAGTACTTC
CSARGTMKWETQYF
>TRBV11-2|NA|TRBJ2-1|few
TGTGCCAGCAGCCAAGACTTGGAGCAGTTCTTC
CASSQDLEQFF
>TRBV11-2|TRBD1|TRBJ1-2|few
TGTGCCAGCAGCCCCTCCCGTGGACAGGGTAATGGCTACACCTTC
CASSPSRGQGNGYTF
>TRBV29-1|NA|TRBJ2-5|NA
TGCAGCGTGGCCCCAGGGACCCTCCAAGAGACCCAGTACTTC
CSVAPGTLQETQYF
>TRBV11-2|NA|TRBJ1-4|NA
TGTGCCAGCAGCTTAGAGAGGGGCAAGACTGAAAAACTGTTTTTT
CASSLERGKTEKLFF
>TRBV9|NA|TRBJ2-7|NA
TGTGCCAGCAGCGCGGAAGGACCTTCCTACGAGCAGTACTTC
CASSAEGPSYEQYF
>TRBV27|NA|TRBJ1-2|NA
TGTGCCAGCAGTTTACGTCCGAGGGGTGGCTACACCTTC
CASSLRPRGGYTF
>TRBV25-1|NA|TRBJ1-6|NA
TGTGCCAGCTCCACCAAGGGAAATTCACCCCTCCACTTT
CASSTKGNSPLHF
>TRBV4-3|TRBD2|TRBJ2-3|NA
TGCGCCAGCAGCCAAGAACAATGGACTAGCGAAGCGGATACGCAGTATTTT
CASSQEQWTSEADTQYF
>TRBV27|TRBD2|TRBJ2-7|once
TGTGCCAGCAGTCAACCGGGACTAGCCTCCTACGAGCAGTACTTC
CASSQPGLASYEQYF
>TRBV11-2|NA|TRBJ2-1|NA
TGTGCCAGCAGCTTAGTCGGGGGGACAGCACTGTACAATGAGCAGTTCTTC
CASSLVGGTALYNEQFF
>TRBV6-5|TRBD1|TRBJ1-2|NA
TGTGCCAGCAGACGTCCGGGACAGGACTTAGGTGGCTACACCTTC
CASRRPGQDLGGYTF
>TRBV4-3|TRBD2|TRBJ2-1|NA
TGCGCCAGCAGCCAAGCGACTAGCCCTTCTAATGAGCAGTTCTTC
CASSQATSPSNEQFF
>TRBV14|NA|TRBJ2-2|NA
TGTGCCAGCAGCCAAGCAGGAGCGGCGAACACCGGGGAGCTGTTTTTT
CASSQAGAANTGELFF
>TRBV6-1|TRBD1|TRBJ2-1|NA
TGTGCCAGCAGTGAAGGGACAGGGAACTACAATGAGCAGTTCTTC
CASSEGTGNYNEQFF
>TRBV10-3|NA|TRBJ2-1|NA
TGTGCCATCAGTGAGTCGACTCTTGGGGCGAGTGAGCAGTTCTTC
CAISESTLGASEQFF
>TRBV5-6|NA|TRBJ1-6|NA
TGTGCCAGCAGCCCTACGACTCCTTCGGGGAATTCACCCCTCCACTTT
CASSPTTPSGNSPLHF
>TRBV29-1|NA|TRBJ2-3|NA
TGCAGCGTTGATGTGTTAGGGGACCCCACAGATACGCAGTATTTT
CSVDVLGDPTDTQYF
>TRBV7-9|NA|TRBJ2-7|few
TGTGCCAGCAGCTTATACGGGGGAGCCTACGAGCAGTACTTC
CASSLYGGAYEQYF
>TRBV5-6|TRBD2|TRBJ2-7|NA
TGTGCCAGCAGGTCTAGCGGGGGGAACTCCTACGAGCAGTACTTC
CASRSSGGNSYEQYF
>TRBV29-1|TRBD1|TRBJ1-5|NA
TGCAGCGTTAAGGACAGGGCGGGCAATCAGCCCCAGCATTTT
CSVKDRAGNQPQHF
>TRBV29-1|NA|TRBJ1-1|NA
TGCAGCGTTCACCTGGCAGGGAGGATCACTGAAGCTTTCTTT
CSVHLAGRITEAFF
>TRBV18|NA|TRBJ1-5|many
TGTGCCAGCTCCTTTAACAGGGCGGATCAGCCCCAGCATTTT
CASSFNRADQPQHF
>TRBV30|NA|TRBJ2-2|NA
TGTGCCTGGAGTATAGGGGCGACAGGAGGGAACACCGGGGAGCTGTTTTTT
CAWSIGATGGNTGELFF
>TRBV30|NA|TRBJ2-1|NA
TGTGCCTGGGGCAATTTGAATGAGCAGTTCTTC
CAWGNLNEQFF
>TRBV29-1|TRBD1|TRBJ1-2|NA
TGCAGCGTTGATATGGGACTGACAGGGGAGAGCTACACCTTC
CSVDMGLTGESYTF
>TRBV5-6|NA|TRBJ1-1|NA
TGTGCCAGCAGCCGTCCCGGAGGGGACACTGAAGCTTTCTTT
CASSRPGGDTEAFF
>TRBV7-2|NA|TRBJ2-5|NA
TGTGCCAGCAGCGGGGGGAGCAGGCAAGAGACCCAGTACTTC
CASSGGSRQETQYF
>TRBV4-1|TRBD2|TRBJ2-7|NA
TGCGCCAGCAGCCAAGGGCGGGGGGGCCAATACGAGCAGTACTTC
CASSQGRGGQYEQYF
>TRBV7-9|TRBD1|TRBJ1-6|many
TGTGCCAGCGGCATACCGACAGGGGCAAATAATTCACCCCTCCACTTT
CASGIPTGANNSPLHF
>TRBV7-2|NA|TRBJ2-7|NA
TGTGCCAGCAGCACCTACCAGACAGGTGAAGAGCAGTACTTC
CASSTYQTGEEQYF
>TRBV9|NA|TRBJ1-1|many
TGTGCCAGCAGCGTAGCGGGGAGGATGGAAAAAGCTTTCTTT
CASSVAGRMEKAFF
>TRBV9|NA|TRBJ1-1|NA
TGTGCCAGCAGCGTCAGCGGGGTGGGCACTGAAGCTTTCTTT
CASSVSGVGTEAFF
>TRBV2|NA|TRBJ2-5|NA
TGTGCCAGCAGTGGCGAAGAGACCCAGTACTTC
CASSGEETQYF
>TRBV19|NA|TRBJ1-5|NA
TGTGCCAGTAGTTTCATCAATCAGCCCCAGCATTTT
CASSFINQPQHF
>TRBV29-1|TRBD2|TRBJ2-3|NA
TGCAACGTTGCCGGACTAGTGGCGCAGTATTTT
CNVAGLVAQYF
>TRBV4-3|NA|TRBJ2-3|NA
TGCGCCAGCAGCCAAGAAACGCGCACAGATACGCAGTATTTT
CASSQETRTDTQYF
>TRBV4-1|TRBD1|TRBJ1-1|few
TGCGCCAGCAGCCAGACGACAGGGGGAATCACTGAAGCTTTCTTT
CASSQTTGGITEAFF
>TRBV30|NA|TRBJ2-2|NA
TGTGCCTGGAGTCCCGACTTGTTAACCGGGGAGCTGTTTTTT
CAWSPDLLTGELFF
>TRBV4-3|TRBD1|TRBJ1-4|NA
TGCGCCAGCAGCCGGAACTTACCGGCCGGGACAGGCATCGGAAGGGAAAAACTGTTTTTT
CASSRNLPAGTGIGREKLFF
>TRBV9|NA|TRBJ2-3|NA
TGTGCCAGCAGCGCCCGGGGGATCACAGATACGCAGTATTTT
CASSARGITDTQYF
>TRBV23-1|TRBD2|TRBJ2-3|NA
TGCGCCAGCAGTCAGGGGGTGGAGCGGGAGGGCACAGATACGCAGTATTTT
CASSQGVEREGTDTQYF
>TRBV18|TRBD1|TRBJ1-2|NA
TGTGCCAGCTCACCTGACAGGGACTATGGCTACACCTTC
CASSPDRDYGYTF
>TRBV4-1|NA|TRBJ1-5|NA
TGCGCCAGCAGCCAAGCGGGGACACAGAGAGGGCCCCAGCATTTT
CASSQAGTQRGPQHF
>TRBV6-5|NA|TRBJ2-5|NA
TGTGCCAGCAGTCAAGGGGACCAAGAGACCCAGTACTTC
CASSQGDQETQYF
>TRBV29-1|TRBD1|TRBJ1-6|few
TGCTGGGACAGACTTTCACCCCTCCACTTT
CWDRLSPLHF
>TRBV29-1|TRBD2|TRBJ2-1|NA
TGCAGCGTTACCCTAGCGGGGGGGCGTACTTATGAGCAGTTCTTC
CSVTLAGGRTYEQFF
>TRBV6-1|NA|TRBJ1-2|few
TGTGCCAGCAGTGAACAGGATAACTATGGCTACACCTTC
CASSEQDNYGYTF
>TRBV7-2|NA|TRBJ1-6|NA
TGTGCCAGCAGCCGGGGGTTACATAATTCACCCCTCCACTTT
CASSRGLHNSPLHF